This passage covers 10 T cell receptor beta chains from one sample sequenced in a study of beta chain features in type 1 diabetes. What was sequenced were expressed TCRB transcripts, since all of the isolated RNA had been reverse transcribed. TCRdb's table, derived via immunoSEQ multiplex PCR, lists solely in-frame clones and lacks some. The sample comprises hundreds of thousands of clones, 30% of which are singletons, and 0.065% rests with the top ten. Sequenced input: naive CD4+ T cells from blood. The receptors derive from a man aged 18 to 29 in good health.

This chain links TRBV18 with TRBJ2-5, with D possibly called TRBD1 or TRBD2 (5 bases each). This CDR3 is 13 amino acids long. Germline lookup yields CDR1 KGHSH and CDR2 LQKENI. Trimming pared 6 bases from V and 4 bases from J, leaving 12 bases between. The CDR3 bases are TGTGCCAGCTCGGTTGGGGGAGCAGAGACCCAGTACTTC. Amino acid sequence: CASSVGGAETQYF.

This clone was counted between two and nine times. The V call is TRBV5-6, the J call TRBJ2-5, with a tentative D call TRBD1 (5 bases). Between the trimmed V and J ends, which lost 0 bases and 7 bases, there was a span of 7 bases. Germline CDR1 is SGHDT and CDR2 is YYEEEE. The CDR3 sequence is 12 residues long. The CDR3 protein is CASSLVGATQYF. The CDR3 DNA reads as TGTGCCAGCAGCTTGGTTGGGGCGACCCAGTACTTC.

This clone has more than one count but fewer than ten. The rearrangement uses TRBV18 and TRBJ2-1; D is undetermined. Deletions cut 2 bases from V and 11 bases from J, with 10 bases between. CDR1 is KGHSH and CDR2 is LQKENI in the germline V gene. The CDR3 spans 12 residues. Here the CDR3 DNA reads TGTGCCAGCTCACCAACGGAAGGAAAGCAGTTCTTC. Translation gives CASSPTEGKQFF. The variable domain in full, with the rest retrieved from reference TRBV18 and TRBJ2-1, is NAGVMQNPRHLVRRRGQEARLRCSPMKGHSHVYWYRQLPEEGLKFMVYLQKENIIDESGMPKERFSAEFPKEGPSILRIQQVVRGDSAAYFCASSPTEGKQFFGPGTRLTVL.

This clone appeared a few times. The gene calls are TRBV28 and TRBJ2-6; the D is unclear. CDR1 and CDR2 (germline): MDHEN, SYDVKM. The CDR3 is 14 residues long. Trimming pared 5 bases from V and 1 base from J, leaving 6 bases between. CDR3 nucleotide sequence: TGTGCCAGCAGTATAGGTTCTGGGGCCAACGTCCTGACTTTC. This sequence encodes CASSIGSGANVLTF.

This rearrangement joins TRBV29-1 to TRBJ2-3; 8 nucleotides align to TRBD1. The trim removed 7 bases at V and 4 bases at J, leaving 7 bases unmatched. From germline, CDR1 is SQVTM and CDR2 ANQGSEA. There are 13 residues in the CDR3. CDR3 residues: CSARQGRPDTQYF. DNA for the CDR3: TGCAGCGCCCGACAGGGGCGGCCAGATACGCAGTATTTT.

This clone was found a few times. The genes are TRBV7-2 and TRBJ2-3, with D tentatively TRBD2 (5 bases). The CDR3 is 15 residues long. CDR1 SGHTA and CDR2 FQGNSA come from the germline V gene. The germline V and J ends were trimmed by 0 bases and 9 bases, with 16 bases remaining between them. The CDR3 sequence: CASSLAGEIKETQYF. The CDR3 DNA sequence: TGTGCCAGCAGCTTAGCGGGAGAAATTAAGGAGACGCAGTATTTT.

J is TRBJ2-1 and V is TRBV7-9, with 7 bases fitting TRBD2. The J segment lost 3 bases and the V segment lost 7 bases, leaving 18 bases of the junction unmatched. There are 18 residues in the CDR3. Germline V gene sequence: CDR1 SEHNR, CDR2 FQNEAQ (reference sequence). The CDR3 reads CASTARGGTDSIYNEQFF. For the CDR3, the DNA is TGTGCCAGCACGGCCCGGGGAGGGACGGATTCCATCTACAATGAGCAGTTCTTC. Variable domain in full (rest from reference TRBV7-9 and TRBJ2-1): DTGVSQNPRHKITKRGQNVTFRCDPISEHNRLYWYRQTLGQGPEFLTYFQNEAQLEKSRLLSDRFSAERPKGSFSTLEIQRTEQGDSAMYLCASTARGGTDSIYNEQFFGPGTRLTVL.

The chain employs TRBV7-3 and TRBJ2-6; a possible D gene is TRBD2 (5 bases). V lost 5 bases and J lost 2, with 10 bases in between. This CDR3 is 15 amino acids long. The germline gives CDR1 SGHTA, CDR2 FQGTGA. The CDR3 DNA reads as TGTGCCAGCAGCCCGACCGGGACTGGGGCCAACGTCCTGACTTTC. It translates to CASSPTGTGANVLTF.

This chain connects TRBV29-1 to TRBJ2-1, with 8 bases matching TRBD2. CDR3 length equals 14 residues. The germline V gene has CDR1 SQVTM and CDR2 ANQGSEA. J gave up 7 bases and V 2 bases, and 7 bases lay outside the gene matches. In nucleotides, the CDR3 is TGCAGCGTTGAACAAAGACTAGCGAGAAATGAGCAGTTCTTC. Translated: CSVEQRLARNEQFF.

A few counts support this clone. This sequence joins TRBV9 and TRBJ2-1, with 11 bases lining up with TRBD2. This CDR3 has 18 residues. Germline CDR1 is SGDLS and CDR2 is YYNGEE. Trimming cost V 0 bases and J 5 bases; bases outside gene matches: 10. The CDR3, as DNA: TGTGCCAGCAGCGTAGAGAAAGGACTAGCGGGCCTGAACAATGAGCAGTTCTTC. This encodes CASSVEKGLAGLNNEQFF.